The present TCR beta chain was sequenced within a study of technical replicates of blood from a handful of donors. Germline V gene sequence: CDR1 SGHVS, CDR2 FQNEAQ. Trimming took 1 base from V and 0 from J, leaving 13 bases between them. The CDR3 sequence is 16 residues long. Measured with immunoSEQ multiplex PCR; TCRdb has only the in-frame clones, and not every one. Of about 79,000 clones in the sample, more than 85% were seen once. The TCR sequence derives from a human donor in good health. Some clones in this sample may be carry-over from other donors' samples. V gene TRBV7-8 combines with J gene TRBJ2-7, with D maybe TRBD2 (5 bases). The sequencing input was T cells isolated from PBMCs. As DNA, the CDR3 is TGTGCCAGCAGCTTAGGTACTAGGTTAAGCTCCTACGAGCAGTACTTC. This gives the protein CASSLGTRLSSYEQYF.